This TCR beta chain was observed in a study of regulatory T cells in long-lasting Graves disease. Overall study results and limits: Relative to newly diagnosed Graves' patients, persistent ones had lower TCR diversity. Persistent disease preferred TRBV28, TRBJ1-2 and TRBJ2-5; new disease, TRBV20-1 and TRBJ2-1.

Time point of the sample: newly diagnosed GD, antithyroid drugs for less than 3 months. Scientists built the TCR library using RNA that was extracted from PBMCs. Investigators report Graves' disease was diagnosed under American Thyroid Association guidelines. The CDR3 has 16 residues. CDR1 is LNHDA, CDR2 SQIVND, per germline (reference sequence). V lost 6 bases to trimming and J lost 3 bases; unmatched junction nucleotides: 12. HTBI primers from iRepertoire and Arm-PCR of CDR3 regions yielded the TCR beta libraries. MiXCR was run by TCRdb on the multiplex PCR reads, yielding one entry per CDR3 protein. The data contain about 360,000 distinct CDR3 sequences, 15% to 20% of them seen just once; the ten biggest clones take up 20% to 25%. On this clonotype itself: The antigen is unknown.

The same specimen was also included in a second study, on T cells in Graves' hyperthyroidism and ophthalmopathy.

The chain links TRBV19 to TRBJ2-3, with 7 bases fitting TRBD2. The sequenced sample was peripheral blood mononuclear cells (PBMCs), obtained at new diagnosis, from a patient treated with antithyroid drugs. This clonotype originated in a woman between 18 and 29 years old with Graves disease. The CDR3 sequence is CASSPGAGAGTDTQYF. The CDR3 DNA follows: TGTGCCAGTAGCCCCGGGGCGGGAGCGGGTACAGATACGCAGTATTTT.